What follows is one T cell receptor (beta chain) and its context. The sample is drawn from a study of blood T cell repertoires in COVID-19. Background on the study: COVID-19 samples from acute and convalescent phases originated in the United States, Italy and Spain.

Authors' data handling: Nucleated cell counts were estimated from reference gene primer amplification. The repertoire was sequenced with immunoSEQ multiplex PCR; TCRdb's copy has only in-frame clones and lacks some. For V, J and clone size, that table is used; D and trimming come from the DNA. In the table there are approximately 82,000 clones, roughly 92% of which are singletons. V lost 4 bases to trimming and J lost 5 bases, with 21 bases between them. Germline CDR1 reads SGHKS; CDR2 reads YYEKEE (reference sequence). This CDR3 is 16 amino acids long. Source material: peripheral blood. The TCR comes from a woman aged 55 to 70 with active COVID-19. The genes are TRBV5-5 and TRBJ1-2, with D tentatively TRBD1 (6 bases). The CDR3 DNA reads as TGTGCCAGCAGCCCGGGCACAGGGTCCTTAGAGTATGGCTACACCTTC. Amino acids: CASSPGTGSLEYGYTF. The variable domain in full, completed from reference TRBV5-5 and TRBJ1-2, reads DAGVTQSPTHLIKTRGQQVTLRCSPISGHKSVSWYQQVLGQGPQFIFQYYEKEERGRGNFPDRFSARQFPNYSSELNVNALLLGDSALYLCASSPGTGSLEYGYTFGSGTRLTVV.